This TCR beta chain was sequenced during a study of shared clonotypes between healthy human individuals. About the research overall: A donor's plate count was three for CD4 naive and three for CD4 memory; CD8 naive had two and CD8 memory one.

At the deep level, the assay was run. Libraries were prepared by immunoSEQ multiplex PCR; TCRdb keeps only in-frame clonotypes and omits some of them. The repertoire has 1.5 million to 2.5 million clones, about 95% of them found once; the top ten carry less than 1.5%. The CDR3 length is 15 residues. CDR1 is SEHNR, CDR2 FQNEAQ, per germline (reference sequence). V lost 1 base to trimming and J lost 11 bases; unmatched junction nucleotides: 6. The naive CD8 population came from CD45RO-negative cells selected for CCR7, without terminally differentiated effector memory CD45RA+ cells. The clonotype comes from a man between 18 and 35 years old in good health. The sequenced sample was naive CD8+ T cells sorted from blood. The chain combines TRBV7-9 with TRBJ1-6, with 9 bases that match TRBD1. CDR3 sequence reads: CASSLGGQGFTPLHF. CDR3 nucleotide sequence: TGTGCCAGCAGCTTAGGTGGACAGGGGTTTACACCCCTCCACTTT. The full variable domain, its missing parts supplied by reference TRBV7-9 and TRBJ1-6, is DTGVSQNPRHKITKRGQNVTFRCDPISEHNRLYWYRQTLGQGPEFLTYFQNEAQLEKSRLLSDRFSAERPKGSFSTLEIQRTEQGDSAMYLCASSLGGQGFTPLHFGNGTRLTVT.